Presented here are 14 T cell receptor beta chains from one specimen sequenced in a study of CXCR3-negative and CXCR3-positive naive CD8 T cells. In preparing the TRB cDNA libraries, 5' RACE with UMI labels was used. TCRdb reprocessed the 5' RACE reads and keeps a single row for each CDR3 protein, giving no DNA. This table holds some 61,000 distinct CDR3 sequences. Material for sequencing was naive CXCR3- CD8+ T cells from blood. As to subset: CD45RO-CCR7+CD27+CD95- naive CD8+ T cells lacking CXCR3 (TNR3-). The receptor set was obtained from a human donor in good health. Some clones in this sample may be carry-over from other donors' samples.

V is TRBV4-3 and J is TRBJ1-2. Germline CDR1 and CDR2: LGHNA and YSLEER. The CDR3 is 14 amino acids. The CDR3 spells CASSQEDKLYGYTF.

The V and J genes are TRBV11-2 and TRBJ2-1; TCRdb reports TRBD1, a call that lacks DNA to check it against. CDR1 and CDR2 (germline): SGHAT, FQNNGV. The CDR3 extends over 16 amino acids. The CDR3 loop reads CASSLVTGGAEDEQFF. Together with reference TRBV11-2 and TRBJ2-1, the CDR3 gives the full variable domain: EAGVAQSPRYKIIEKRQSVAFWCNPISGHATLYWYQQILGQGPKLLIQFQNNGVVDDSQLPKDRFSAERLKGVDSTLKIQPAKLEDSAVYLCASSLVTGGAEDEQFFGPGTRLTVL.

The chain has TRBV29-1 and TRBJ2-7; TCRdb gives TRBD1 as the D gene, but with no DNA this cannot be confirmed. The germline CDR1 and CDR2 sequences are SQVTM and ANQGSEA. The CDR3 has 12 residues. The CDR3 loop is CSVLQGAVEQYF.

V gene TRBV10-3 combines with J gene TRBJ2-3. The CDR3 is made up of 13 amino acids. The germline V gene has CDR1 ENHRY and CDR2 SYGVKD. CDR3 loop: CAIFDGSTDTQYF.

The CDR3 loop reads CASWAVSTDTQYF. The chain carries TRBV7-9 and TRBJ2-3; the D gene TCRdb calls, TRBD2, cannot be checked with no DNA. This CDR3 spans 13 amino acids. Germline values: CDR1 SEHNR, CDR2 FQNEAQ (reference sequence).

The rearrangement uses TRBV5-1 and TRBJ2-7. The CDR3 runs 15 residues. Per the germline V gene, CDR1 is SGHRS and CDR2 is YFSETQ. The CDR3 region is CASSLEVGSAYEQYF.

The rearrangement links TRBV27 to TRBJ1-6; there is no DNA to check the TCRdb D call of TRBD1. The CDR3 has 16 amino acids. Germline V CDR1 and CDR2: MNHEY, SMNVEV (reference sequence). The CDR3 loop is CASSFRPPGYNSPLHF.

This clonotype is identified as medium-sized from frequency. The chain couples TRBV27 to TRBJ2-3. The CDR3 totals 12 residues. In germline, CDR1 is MNHEY, CDR2 SMNVEV (reference sequence). The CDR3 region is CASSPSTDTQYF.

The V gene is TRBV5-1, the J gene TRBJ2-7; TCRdb's D call, TRBD2, is unchecked because there is no DNA. Per the germline V gene, CDR1 is SGHRS and CDR2 is YFSETQ. This CDR3 has 16 residues. CDR3 protein: CASSNSGGDYVVEQYF.

V gene TRBV29-1 combines with J gene TRBJ2-1. Germline loops: CDR1 SQVTM, CDR2 ANQGSEA. CDR3 length: 13 residues. The CDR3 is CSVDGLEVNEQFF.

The V call is TRBV5-1, the J call TRBJ1-1. The CDR3 runs to 14 residues. Germline CDR1 SGHRS, CDR2 YFSETQ. The CDR3 sequence is CASSIGQVNTEAFF. Using reference TRBV5-1 and TRBJ1-1 for the parts outside the CDR3, the full variable domain is KAGVTQTPRYLIKTRGQQVTLSCSPISGHRSVSWYQQTPGQGLQFLFEYFSETQRNKGNFPGRFSGRQFSNSRSEMNVSTLELGDSALYLCASSIGQVNTEAFFGQGTRLTVV.

The chain carries TRBV14 and TRBJ1-2; the TCRdb D gene call, TRBD1, has no DNA to confirm it. The length of the CDR3 is 12 residues. Germline-derived CDR1 and CDR2 are SGHDN and FVKESK. The CDR3 is CASSQAGQGYTF.

The V and J genes are TRBV14 and TRBJ1-6. Germline values: CDR1 SGHDN, CDR2 FVKESK. The CDR3 contains 15 residues. The CDR3 spells CASSQDRSYNSPLHF. Looking up the rest from reference TRBV14 and TRBJ1-6 gives the full variable domain: EAGVTQFPSHSVIEKGQTVTLRCDPISGHDNLYWYRRVMGKEIKFLLHFVKESKQDESGMPNNRFLAERTGGTYSTLKVQPAELEDSGVYFCASSQDRSYNSPLHFGNGTRLTVT.

This rearrangement joins TRBV5-1 to TRBJ2-7; there is no DNA to check the TCRdb D call of TRBD2. In germline, CDR1 is SGHRS, CDR2 YFSETQ. CDR3 length equals 13 residues. CDR3 residues: CASGEAPGYEQYF.